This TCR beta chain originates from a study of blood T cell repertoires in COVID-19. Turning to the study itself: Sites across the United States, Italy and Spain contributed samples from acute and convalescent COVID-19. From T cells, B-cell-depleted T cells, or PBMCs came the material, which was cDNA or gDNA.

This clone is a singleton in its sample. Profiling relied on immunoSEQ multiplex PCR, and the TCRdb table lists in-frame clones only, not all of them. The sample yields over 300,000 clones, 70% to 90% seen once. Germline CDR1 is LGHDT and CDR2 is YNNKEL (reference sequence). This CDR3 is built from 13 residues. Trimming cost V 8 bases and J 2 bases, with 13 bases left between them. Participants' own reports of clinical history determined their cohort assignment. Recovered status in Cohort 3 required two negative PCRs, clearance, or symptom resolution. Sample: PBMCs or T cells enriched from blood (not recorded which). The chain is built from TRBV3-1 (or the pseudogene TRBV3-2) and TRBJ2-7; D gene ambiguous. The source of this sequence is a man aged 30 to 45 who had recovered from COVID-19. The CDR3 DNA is TGTGCCAGCGGCCCAGGTTTTACCTACGAGCAGTACTTC. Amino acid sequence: CASGPGFTYEQYF.